These 19 T cell receptor beta chains share one sample of origin, sequenced in a study of human T cells and chemical hapten exposure. TCRdb re-called the RACE reads through MiXCR, storing one row per CDR3 protein. Of roughly 39,000 distinct CDR3 sequences in the sample, about 13% were seen once. Documented time point: patch test 3, about 24 weeks after DPC sensitization. As for treatment: therapeutic diphenylcyclopropenone sensitization with weekly scalp DPC. Whole blood that had not been fractionated was the source of extracted total RNA. The sequencing here drew on whole blood, taken in connection with sensitization to the hapten diphenylcyclopropenone (DPC). All receptors derive from a woman aged 40-49 years with alopecia areata. Some clones in this sample may be carry-over from other donors' samples.

V gene TRBV19 combines with J gene TRBJ1-6; no clear D gene. CDR1 is LNHDA and CDR2 is SQIVND in the germline V gene (reference sequence). The CDR3 contains 13 residues. The ends were cut back, 8 bases at V and 5 bases at J, with 10 bases in the middle. CDR3 coding DNA: TGTGCCAGTTCAGCAGGCAATAATTCACCCCTCCACTTT. Translated: CASSAGNNSPLHF.

A few counts support this clonotype. The chain joins TRBV25-1 to TRBJ2-6; unclear D gene. V was pared by 10 bases and J by 0 bases, with 7 bases between. Germline CDR1 is MGHDK and CDR2 is SYGVNS. This CDR3 comprises 13 residues. Written as DNA, the CDR3 is TGTGCCACCCGGACCTCTGGGGCCAACGTCCTGACTTTC. As protein: CATRTSGANVLTF.

This clonotype was seen at least ten times. V and J are TRBV28 and TRBJ2-7, with TRBD1 identical over 7 bases. V was clipped by 5 bases and J by 6 bases; unmatched bases: 10. The CDR3 totals 14 residues. Germline CDR1 MDHEN, CDR2 SYDVKM. The CDR3 spells CASSLGTAKSEQYF. The CDR3 nucleotides read TGTGCCAGCAGTCTTGGGACAGCGAAAAGCGAGCAGTACTTC.

The CDR3 DNA reads as TGCAGCGTTGAAGGGACTAGCGGGAGGAGCGGAGAGACCCAGTACTTC. Encoded protein: CSVEGTSGRSGETQYF. This chain uses TRBV29-1 with TRBJ2-5, with 14 positions matching TRBD2. In germline, CDR1 is SQVTM, CDR2 ANQGSEA. The CDR3 contains 16 residues. Losses at the gene ends were 1 base for V and 4 bases for J; bases not matched to a gene: 5.

This clonotype was detected only a few times. This sequence joins TRBV28 and TRBJ2-7; D remains ambiguous. CDR1 MDHEN and CDR2 SYDVKM come from the germline V gene. The length of the CDR3 is 11 residues. Trimming removed 6 bases from V and 5 bases from J, with 8 bases in between. The CDR3 sequence is CASSPLNEQYF. The CDR3 bases are TGTGCCAGCAGCCCGCTTAACGAGCAGTACTTC. The full variable domain, with the rest looked up from reference TRBV28 and TRBJ2-7, is DVKVTQSSRYLVKRTGEKVFLECVQDMDHENMFWYRQDPGLGLRLIYFSYDVKMKEKGDIPEGYSVSREKKERFSLILESASTNQTSMYLCASSPLNEQYFGPGTRLTVT.

The V and J genes are TRBV10-3 and TRBJ1-3; TRBD1 matches 7 bases. V lost 6 bases to trimming and J lost 4 bases; unmatched junction nucleotides: 12. There are 16 residues in the CDR3. The V gene's germline CDR1 is ENHRY and CDR2 SYGVKD. The CDR3 nucleotides read TGTGCCATCAGCCGACAGGGTTCTTTTGACGGAAACACCATATATTTT. This encodes CAISRQGSFDGNTIYF.

This CDR3 is CSVEQRARTQYF. As DNA, the CDR3 is TGCAGCGTTGAACAGCGGGCCAGGACGCAGTATTTT. This rearrangement joins TRBV29-1 to TRBJ2-3; tentative D call: TRBD2 (6 bases). CDR3 length equals 12 residues. The V end lost 2 bases, the J end lost 9 bases, and 12 bases lay between the germline ends. The germline V gene has CDR1 SQVTM and CDR2 ANQGSEA.

This clonotype was counted at least ten times. The chain recombines TRBV10-3 with TRBJ2-1; tentatively, D is TRBD1 or TRBD2 (6 bases each). The V gene's germline CDR1 is ENHRY and CDR2 SYGVKD. Trimming pared 3 bases from V and 10 bases from J, leaving 10 bases between. This CDR3 is built from 12 residues. CDR3 amino acids: CAISDPGAEQFF. CDR3 in DNA: TGTGCCATCAGTGACCCGGGGGCGGAGCAGTTCTTC.

The V call is TRBV5-5, the J call TRBJ2-7, with D possibly called TRBD1 or TRBD2 (5 bases each). The germline V and J ends were trimmed by 2 bases and 7 bases, with 22 bases remaining between them. The CDR3 runs to 16 residues. Germline V gene data show CDR1 as SGHKS and CDR2 as YYEKEE (reference sequence). Here the CDR3 reads CASSLTVGTPAGEQYF. The CDR3 DNA sequence: TGTGCCAGCAGCTTAACGGTCGGGACCCCGGCAGGGGAGCAGTACTTC.

Ten or more counts support this clonotype. The V and J genes are TRBV2 and TRBJ1-6, with 10 bases aligning to TRBD1. CDR1 is SNHLY and CDR2 is FYNNEI in the germline V gene. This CDR3 has 16 residues. The ends lost 8 bases at V and 0 bases at J; junction bases unmatched: 4. CDR3 nucleotide sequence: TGTGCCAGCGGTCGGGACAGGGGCTCCTATAATTCACCCCTCCACTTT. Amino acids: CASGRDRGSYNSPLHF.

This clonotype was found a few times. The chain couples TRBV28 to TRBJ2-5; TRBD1 is a possible D gene (5 bases). The CDR3 spans 14 residues. Germline V gene sequence: CDR1 MDHEN, CDR2 SYDVKM. With 4 bases removed from V and 3 bases from J, the gap between germline ends came to 12 bases. In nucleotides, the CDR3 is TGTGCCAGCAGTTCTCCAGGGTTCGAAGAGACCCAGTACTTC. This sequence encodes CASSSPGFEETQYF.

Relative to its sample, this clonotype is medium-sized (0.01 to 0.1%). The CDR3 reads CASSQGQGGYGYTF. The CDR3 DNA is TGTGCCAGCAGCCAAGGACAGGGAGGCTATGGCTACACCTTC. V is TRBV7-2 and J is TRBJ1-2; 8 nucleotides match TRBD1. V was pared by 5 bases and J by 4 bases, with 6 bases of the junction left unmatched. This CDR3 is built from 14 residues. Germline-derived CDR1 and CDR2 are SGHTA and FQGNSA.

The chain recombines TRBV4-1 with TRBJ2-3; D ambiguous. This CDR3 is built from 17 residues. The V end lost 3 bases, the J end lost 4 bases, and 20 bases lay between the germline ends. Germline V gives CDR1 MGHRA, CDR2 YSYEKL. The CDR3, as DNA: TGCGCCAGCAGCCAGATCCACCCTGGAGACTCCTCAGATACGCAGTATTTT. Translation gives CASSQIHPGDSSDTQYF.

This chain links TRBV11-2 with TRBJ1-1; D is ambiguous. Germline CDR1 reads SGHAT; CDR2 reads FQNNGV. The CDR3 has 13 amino acids. V lost 5 bases and J 1 base, leaving 8 bases between the germline ends. DNA for the CDR3: TGTGCCAGCAGCATTAAACCGAACACTGAAGCTTTCTTT. Protein: CASSIKPNTEAFF.

The table lists this clonotype with many counts. The chain is built from TRBV28 and TRBJ1-1, with 7 bases identical to TRBD1. Germline CDR1 MDHEN, CDR2 SYDVKM. V lost 5 bases, J lost 4 bases, and 10 bases stayed unmatched. The CDR3 loop spans 15 amino acids. CDR3 DNA: TGTGCCAGCAGTCTACTGCGGGACAGATCCACTGAAGCTTTCTTT. Residues: CASSLLRDRSTEAFF.

This clonotype was detected only a few times. The chain couples TRBV30 to TRBJ2-1, with D hard to call. The V gene lost 1 base and the J gene lost 5 bases, with 3 bases spanning the gap. CDR1 and CDR2 from the germline V gene are GTSNPN and SVGIG (reference sequence). The CDR3 is 11 residues long. The CDR3 bases are TGTGCCTGGAGTGAGAACAATGAGCAGTTCTTC. Amino acids: CAWSENNEQFF.

Remarks on this clonotype: This may be a read error: a much more frequent sequence differs by one nucleotide. This sequence joins TRBV6-1 and TRBJ2-3, with 8 bases matching TRBD2. This CDR3 region has 16 residues. Germline-derived CDR1 and CDR2 are MNHNS and SASEGT. After removal of 4 bases from V and 2 bases from J, the junction contained 8 bases not matched to a gene. CDR3 coding DNA: TGTGCCAGCAGTGCCCGCGGGACTAGTCACACAGATACGCAGTATTTT. Protein product: CASSARGTSHTDTQYF.

The gene calls are TRBV29-1 and TRBJ2-1; possible D gene TRBD1, 5 bases. This CDR3 has 13 residues. Germline values: CDR1 SQVTM, CDR2 ANQGSEA. Trimming took 5 bases from V and 3 from J, leaving 11 bases between them. The CDR3 sequence: CSVPQGYYNEQFF. CDR3 nucleotides: TGCAGCGTTCCCCAGGGCTACTACAATGAGCAGTTCTTC.

Many counts were recorded for this clonotype. V is TRBV19 and J is TRBJ2-1; 9 bases map to TRBD2. CDR1 and CDR2 (germline): LNHDA, SQIVND (reference sequence). Trimming cost V 4 bases and J 9 bases; bases outside gene matches: 10. The CDR3 spans 15 residues. In nucleotides, the CDR3 is TGTGCCAGTAGTACGCTAGTGCGGGGGGGATCTGAGCAGTTCTTC. It is translated as CASSTLVRGGSEQFF.